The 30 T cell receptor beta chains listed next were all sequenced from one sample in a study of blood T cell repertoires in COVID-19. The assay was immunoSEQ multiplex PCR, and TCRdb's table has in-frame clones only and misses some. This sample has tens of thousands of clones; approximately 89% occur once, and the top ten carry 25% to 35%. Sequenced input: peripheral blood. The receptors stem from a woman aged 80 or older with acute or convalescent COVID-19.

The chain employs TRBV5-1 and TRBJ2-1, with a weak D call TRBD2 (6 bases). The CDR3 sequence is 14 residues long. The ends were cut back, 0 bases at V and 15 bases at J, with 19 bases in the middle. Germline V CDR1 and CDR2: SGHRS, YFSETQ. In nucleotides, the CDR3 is TGCGCCAGCAGCTTGGGGGGTTTTCGGCGGGATCTGTTCTTC. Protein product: CASSLGGFRRDLFF.

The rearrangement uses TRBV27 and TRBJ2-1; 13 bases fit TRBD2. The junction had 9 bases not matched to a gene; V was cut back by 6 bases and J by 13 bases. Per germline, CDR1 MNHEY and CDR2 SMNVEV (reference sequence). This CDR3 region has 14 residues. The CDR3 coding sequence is TGTGCCAGCAGCCCGAGGACTAGCGGGGGCGCTCAGTTCTTC. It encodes CASSPRTSGGAQFF.

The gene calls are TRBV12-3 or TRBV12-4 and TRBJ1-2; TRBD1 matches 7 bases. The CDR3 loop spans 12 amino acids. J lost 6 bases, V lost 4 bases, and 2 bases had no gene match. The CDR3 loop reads CASSYQGDGYTF. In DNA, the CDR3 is TGTGCCAGCAGTTACCAGGGGGATGGCTACACCTTC.

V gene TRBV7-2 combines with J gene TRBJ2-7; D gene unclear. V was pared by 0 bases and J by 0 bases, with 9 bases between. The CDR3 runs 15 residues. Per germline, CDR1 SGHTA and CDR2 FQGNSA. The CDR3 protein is CASSLAAAASYEQYF. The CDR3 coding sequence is TGTGCCAGCAGCTTAGCGGCCGCGGCCTCCTACGAGCAGTACTTC.

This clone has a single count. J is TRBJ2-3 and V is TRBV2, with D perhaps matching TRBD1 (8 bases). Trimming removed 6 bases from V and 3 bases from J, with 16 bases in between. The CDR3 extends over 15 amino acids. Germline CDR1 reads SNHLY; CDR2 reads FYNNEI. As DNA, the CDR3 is TGTGCCAGCAGCCCCGGACAGGGAGGGACAGATACGCAGTATTTT. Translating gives CASSPGQGGTDTQYF. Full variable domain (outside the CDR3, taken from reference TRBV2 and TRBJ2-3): EPEVTQTPSHQVTQMGQEVILRCVPISNHLYFYWYRQILGQKVEFLVSFYNNEISEKSEIFDDQFSVERPDGSNFTLKIRSTKLEDSAMYFCASSPGQGGTDTQYFGPGTRLTVL.

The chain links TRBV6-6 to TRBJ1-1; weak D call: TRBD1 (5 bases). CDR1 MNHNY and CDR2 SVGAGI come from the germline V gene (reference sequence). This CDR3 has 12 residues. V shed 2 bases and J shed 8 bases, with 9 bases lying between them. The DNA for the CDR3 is TGTGCCAGCAGTTACACCAGGGAAGAAGCTTTCTTT. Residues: CASSYTREEAFF.

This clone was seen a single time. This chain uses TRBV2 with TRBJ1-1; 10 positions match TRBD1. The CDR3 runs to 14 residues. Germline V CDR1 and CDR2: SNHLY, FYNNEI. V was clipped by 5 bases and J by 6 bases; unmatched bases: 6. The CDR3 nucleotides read TGTGCCAGCAGTTGGGGACAGGGGACCCCTGAAGCTTTCTTT. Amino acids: CASSWGQGTPEAFF. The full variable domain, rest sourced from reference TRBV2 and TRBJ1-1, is EPEVTQTPSHQVTQMGQEVILRCVPISNHLYFYWYRQILGQKVEFLVSFYNNEISEKSEIFDDQFSVERPDGSNFTLKIRSTKLEDSAMYFCASSWGQGTPEAFFGQGTRLTVV.

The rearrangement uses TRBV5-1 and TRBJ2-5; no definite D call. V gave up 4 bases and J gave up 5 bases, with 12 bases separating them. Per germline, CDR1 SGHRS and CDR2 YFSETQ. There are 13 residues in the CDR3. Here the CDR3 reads CASSLGFSETQYF. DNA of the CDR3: TGCGCCAGCAGCCTGGGGTTTAGCGAGACCCAGTACTTC.

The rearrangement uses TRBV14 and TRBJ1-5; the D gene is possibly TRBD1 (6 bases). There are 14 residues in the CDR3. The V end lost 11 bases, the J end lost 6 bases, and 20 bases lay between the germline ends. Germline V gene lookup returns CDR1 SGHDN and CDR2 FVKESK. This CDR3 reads CAGLQGWMGQPQHF. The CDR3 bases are TGTGCCGGCCTACAGGGTTGGATGGGTCAGCCCCAGCATTTT.

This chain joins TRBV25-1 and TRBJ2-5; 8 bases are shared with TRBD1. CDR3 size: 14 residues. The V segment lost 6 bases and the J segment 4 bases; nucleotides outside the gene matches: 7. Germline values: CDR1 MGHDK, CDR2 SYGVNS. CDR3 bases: TGTGCCAGCAGCCGACAGGGGTGGGGAGAGACCCAGTACTTC. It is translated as CASSRQGWGETQYF. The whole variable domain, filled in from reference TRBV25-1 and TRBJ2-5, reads EADIYQTPRYLVIGTGKKITLECSQTMGHDKMYWYQQDPGMELHLIHYSYGVNSTEKGDLSSESTVSRIRTEHFPLTLESARPSHTSQYLCASSRQGWGETQYFGPGTRLLVL.

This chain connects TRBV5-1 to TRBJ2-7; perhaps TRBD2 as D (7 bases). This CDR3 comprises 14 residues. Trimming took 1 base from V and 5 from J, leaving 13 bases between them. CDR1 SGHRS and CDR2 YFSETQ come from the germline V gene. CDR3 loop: CASSLLGGPNEQYF. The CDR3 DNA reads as TGCGCCAGCAGCTTGTTGGGGGGGCCCAACGAGCAGTACTTC.

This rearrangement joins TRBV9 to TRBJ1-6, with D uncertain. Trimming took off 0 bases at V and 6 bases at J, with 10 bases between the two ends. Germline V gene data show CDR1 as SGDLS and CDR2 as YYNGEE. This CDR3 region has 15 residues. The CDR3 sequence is CASSVESNLNSPLHF. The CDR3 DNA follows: TGTGCCAGCAGCGTAGAGTCTAACCTTAATTCACCCCTCCACTTT. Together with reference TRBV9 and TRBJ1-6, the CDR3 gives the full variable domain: DSGVTQTPKHLITATGQRVTLRCSPRSGDLSVYWYQQSLDQGLQFLIQYYNGEERAKGNILERFSAQQFPDLHSELNLSSLELGDSALYFCASSVESNLNSPLHFGNGTRLTVT.

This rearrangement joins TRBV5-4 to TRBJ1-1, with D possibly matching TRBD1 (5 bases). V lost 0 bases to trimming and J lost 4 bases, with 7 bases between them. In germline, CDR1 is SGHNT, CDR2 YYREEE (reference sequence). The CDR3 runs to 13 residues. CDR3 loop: CASSLGGGTEAFF. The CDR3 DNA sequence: TGTGCCAGCAGCTTGGGGGGGGGCACTGAAGCTTTCTTT. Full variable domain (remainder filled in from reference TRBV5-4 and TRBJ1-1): ETGVTQSPTHLIKTRGQQVTLRCSSQSGHNTVSWYQQALGQGPQFIFQYYREEENGRGNFPPRFSGLQFPNYSSELNVNALELDDSALYLCASSLGGGTEAFFGQGTRLTVV.

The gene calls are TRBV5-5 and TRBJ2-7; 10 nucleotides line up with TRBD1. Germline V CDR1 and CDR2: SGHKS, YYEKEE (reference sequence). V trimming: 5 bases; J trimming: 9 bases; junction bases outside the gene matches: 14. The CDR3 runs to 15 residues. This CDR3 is CASSKAGTGDFLQYV. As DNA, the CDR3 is TGTGCCAGCAGTAAGGCGGGGACAGGGGATTTTCTGCAGTACGTC.

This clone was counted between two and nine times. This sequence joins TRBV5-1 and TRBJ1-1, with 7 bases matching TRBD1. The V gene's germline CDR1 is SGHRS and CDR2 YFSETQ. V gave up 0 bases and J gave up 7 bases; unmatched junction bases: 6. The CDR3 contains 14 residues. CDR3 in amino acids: CASSLGTGPFEAFF. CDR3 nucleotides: TGCGCCAGCAGCTTGGGGACAGGACCCTTTGAAGCTTTCTTT.

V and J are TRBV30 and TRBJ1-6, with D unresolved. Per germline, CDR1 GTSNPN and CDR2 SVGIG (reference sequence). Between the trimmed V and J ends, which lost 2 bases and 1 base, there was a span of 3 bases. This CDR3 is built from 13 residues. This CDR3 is CAWSQSYNSPLHF. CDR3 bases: TGTGCCTGGAGTCAGTCCTATAATTCACCCCTCCACTTT.

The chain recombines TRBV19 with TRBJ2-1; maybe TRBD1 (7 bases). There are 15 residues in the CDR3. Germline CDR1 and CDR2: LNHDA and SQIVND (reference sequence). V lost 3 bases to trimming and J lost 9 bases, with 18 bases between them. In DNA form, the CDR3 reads TGTGCCAGTAGTATGGTCCAGGGGGGCGCGGGTGAGCAGTTCTTC. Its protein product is CASSMVQGGAGEQFF.

This CDR3 reads CASTSSGAGYTF. The DNA of the CDR3 is TGTGCCAGCACCTCAAGTGGGGCTGGCTACACCTTC. The chain links TRBV6-5 to TRBJ1-2; D is possibly TRBD1 (5 bases). Germline CDR1 and CDR2: MNHEY and SVGAGI. The V and J ends lost 7 bases and 7 bases respectively, with 13 bases between them. This CDR3 has 12 residues.

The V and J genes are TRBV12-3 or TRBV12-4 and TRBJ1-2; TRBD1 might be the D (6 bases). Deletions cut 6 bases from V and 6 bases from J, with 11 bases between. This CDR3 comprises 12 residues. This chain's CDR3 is CASSTTGHGYTF. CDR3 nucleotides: TGTGCCAGCAGCACAACAGGGCATGGCTACACCTTC.

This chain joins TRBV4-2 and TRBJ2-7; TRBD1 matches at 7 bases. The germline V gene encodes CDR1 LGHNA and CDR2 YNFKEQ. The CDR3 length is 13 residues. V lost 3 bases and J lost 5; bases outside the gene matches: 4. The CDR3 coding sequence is TGTGCCAGCAGCCAGGAAGGACAGGACGAGCAGTACTTC. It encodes CASSQEGQDEQYF.

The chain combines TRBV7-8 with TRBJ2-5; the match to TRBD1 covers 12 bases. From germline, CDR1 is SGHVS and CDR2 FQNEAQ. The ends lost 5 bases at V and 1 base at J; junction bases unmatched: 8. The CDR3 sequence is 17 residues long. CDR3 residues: CASSPGWDRGLQETQYF. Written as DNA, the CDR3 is TGTGCCAGCAGCCCCGGGTGGGACAGGGGGCTCCAAGAGACCCAGTACTTC.

The CDR3 reads CASSQGENYGYTF. The CDR3 DNA follows: TGTGCCAGCAGCCAAGGAGAAAACTATGGCTACACCTTC. This chain uses TRBV3-1 (or the pseudogene TRBV3-2) with TRBJ1-2; D is undetermined. The CDR3 spans 13 residues. The germline V gene has CDR1 LGHDT and CDR2 YNNKEL (reference sequence). V gave up 1 base and J gave up 2 bases, with 5 bases separating them.

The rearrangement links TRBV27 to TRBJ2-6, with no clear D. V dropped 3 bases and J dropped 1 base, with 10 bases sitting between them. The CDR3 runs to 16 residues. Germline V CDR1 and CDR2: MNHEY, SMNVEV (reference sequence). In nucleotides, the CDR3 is TGTGCCAGCAGTTTCTTATCAGGTTCTGGGGCCAACGTCCTGACTTTC. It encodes CASSFLSGSGANVLTF. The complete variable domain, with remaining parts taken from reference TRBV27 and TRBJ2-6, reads EAQVTQNPRYLITVTGKKLTVTCSQNMNHEYMSWYRQDPGLGLRQIYYSMNVEVTDKGDVPEGYKVSRKEKRNFPLILESPSPNQTSLYFCASSFLSGSGANVLTFGAGSRLTVL.

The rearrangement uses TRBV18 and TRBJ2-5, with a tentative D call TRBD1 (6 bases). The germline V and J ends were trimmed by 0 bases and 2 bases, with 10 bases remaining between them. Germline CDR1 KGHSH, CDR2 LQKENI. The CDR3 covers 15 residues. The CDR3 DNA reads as TGTGCCAGCTCACCACCGAGTGGACAGCAAGAGACCCAGTACTTC. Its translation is CASSPPSGQQETQYF.

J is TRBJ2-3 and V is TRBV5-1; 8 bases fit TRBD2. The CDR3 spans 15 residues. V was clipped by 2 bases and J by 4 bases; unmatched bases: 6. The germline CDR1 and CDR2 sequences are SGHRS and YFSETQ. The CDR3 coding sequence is TGCGCCAGCAGCTTACCCGGGGGGGCCTCAGATACGCAGTATTTT. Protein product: CASSLPGGASDTQYF.

The CDR3 DNA sequence: TGCGCCAGCAGCTGGGGGACAGGGCGGAATAATTCACCCCTCCACTTT. Its translation is CASSWGTGRNNSPLHF. The genes are TRBV5-1 and TRBJ1-6; 9 positions match TRBD1. Trimming at V came to 3 bases and at J to 5 bases, leaving 6 bases not matched to a gene. Germline values: CDR1 SGHRS, CDR2 YFSETQ. This CDR3 is built from 16 residues.

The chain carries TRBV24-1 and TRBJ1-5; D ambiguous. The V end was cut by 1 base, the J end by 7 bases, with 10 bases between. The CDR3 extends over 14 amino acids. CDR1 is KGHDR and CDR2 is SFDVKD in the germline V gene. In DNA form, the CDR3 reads TGTGCCACCAGTGATTTTCGGGGAGGACAGCCCCAGCATTTT. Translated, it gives CATSDFRGGQPQHF.

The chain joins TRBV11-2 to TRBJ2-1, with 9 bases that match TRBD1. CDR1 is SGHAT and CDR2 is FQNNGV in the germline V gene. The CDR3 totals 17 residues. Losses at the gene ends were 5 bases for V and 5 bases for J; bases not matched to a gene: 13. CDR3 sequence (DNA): TGTGCCAGCAGCCGGATACAGGGGGCCCGCTTAAACAATGAGCAGTTCTTC. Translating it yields CASSRIQGARLNNEQFF.

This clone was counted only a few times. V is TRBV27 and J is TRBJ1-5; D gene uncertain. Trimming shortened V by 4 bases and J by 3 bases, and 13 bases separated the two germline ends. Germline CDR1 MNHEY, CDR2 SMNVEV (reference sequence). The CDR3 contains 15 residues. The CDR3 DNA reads TGTGCCAGCAGTTCCTCGCGCGGGGTCAATCAGCCCCAGCATTTT. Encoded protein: CASSSSRGVNQPQHF.

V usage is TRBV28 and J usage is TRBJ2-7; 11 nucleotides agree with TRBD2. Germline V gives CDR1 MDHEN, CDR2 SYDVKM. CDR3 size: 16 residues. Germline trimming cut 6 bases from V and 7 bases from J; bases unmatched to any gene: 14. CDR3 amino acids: CASSGPSLAGGSEQYV. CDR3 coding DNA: TGTGCCAGCAGCGGTCCTTCGCTAGCGGGGGGCTCTGAGCAGTACGTC.